These 26 T cell receptor beta chains were all obtained from the same sample, sequenced in a study of shared clonotypes between healthy human individuals (dated by TCRdb to 2019 to 2021). Library generation was performed with the immunoSEQ multiplex PCR assay. TCRdb took over this immuneACCESS table, retaining in-frame rearrangements with V and J assigned. Such tables are incomplete; in checked studies, under half of the missing clones stem from an unresolved V gene, and the remainder is unexplained. In this sample the table shows some 500,000 clones, around 96% of which occur a single time. 0.064% of the sample rests with the top ten. The sample consisted of naive CD4+ T cells sorted from blood. The cell subset or site label of this sample denotes: CD45RA+ positively selected. Receptor source: a woman aged 25 to 39 in good health.

This CDR3 reads CASSYKQAGAMETQYF. The CDR3 nucleotides are TGTGCCAGCAGCTACAAACAAGCGGGAGCGATGGAGACCCAGTACTTC. V gene TRBV11-2 combines with J gene TRBJ2-5, with 8 bases identical to TRBD2. Trimming took 4 bases from V and 5 from J; bases not matched to a gene: 12. Germline assignment: CDR1 SGHAT and CDR2 FQNNGV. The CDR3 spans 16 residues.

The chain combines TRBV5-1 with TRBJ1-1; D unclear. Trimming pared 4 bases from V and 5 bases from J, leaving 15 bases between. The germline CDR1 and CDR2 sequences are SGHRS and YFSETQ. The CDR3 consists of 14 residues. DNA of the CDR3: TGCGCCAGCAGCCCTGAAAGGGCGCTGACTGAAGCTTTCTTT. Translation: CASSPERALTEAFF.

This chain links TRBV11-3 with TRBJ1-1; D is ambiguous. This CDR3 is built from 13 residues. CDR1 is SGHNT and CDR2 is YENEEA in the germline V gene. V was cut by 6 bases and J by 1 base, with 9 bases left in between. The CDR3 region has the DNA TGTGCCAGCAGGTTCGGACGGAACACTGAAGCTTTCTTT. Its protein is CASRFGRNTEAFF.

V usage is TRBV5-4 and J usage is TRBJ2-1, with 7 bases matching TRBD1. The CDR3 runs 15 residues. Losses at the gene ends were 0 bases for V and 2 bases for J; bases not matched to a gene: 2. The germline gives CDR1 SGHNT, CDR2 YYREEE (reference sequence). CDR3 residues: CASSLEGGTYNEQFF. The DNA of the CDR3 is TGTGCCAGCAGCTTGGAAGGGGGCACCTACAATGAGCAGTTCTTC.

The chain joins TRBV28 to TRBJ2-2; 12 bases are a match to TRBD2. V gave up 3 bases and J gave up 3 bases; unmatched junction bases: 17. The germline gives CDR1 MDHEN, CDR2 SYDVKM. The length of the CDR3 is 21 residues. CDR3: CASSFYTGASGRAIDTGELFF. CDR3 nucleotides: TGTGCCAGCAGTTTTTATACGGGGGCTAGCGGGAGGGCCATAGACACCGGGGAGCTGTTTTTT.

The chain links TRBV5-5 to TRBJ1-4; D gene ambiguous. V was trimmed by 4 bases and J by 6 bases, leaving 22 bases between them. The CDR3 has 17 residues. Germline values: CDR1 SGHKS, CDR2 YYEKEE (reference sequence). CDR3 sequence: CASSRTEVGPGDEKLFF. CDR3 coding DNA: TGTGCCAGCAGCCGAACCGAGGTTGGACCTGGAGATGAAAAACTGTTTTTT.

The chain uses TRBV5-4 and TRBJ2-7; TRBD1 might be the D (6 bases). Trimming shortened V by 1 base and J by 5 bases, and 16 bases separated the two germline ends. The CDR3 runs 15 residues. CDR1 and CDR2 (germline): SGHNT, YYREEE (reference sequence). In DNA form, the CDR3 reads TGTGCCAGCAGCTTGAATTCAGGGGCCAGGGACGAGCAGTACTTC. Translating gives CASSLNSGARDEQYF. The full variable domain, rest sourced from reference TRBV5-4 and TRBJ2-7, is ETGVTQSPTHLIKTRGQQVTLRCSSQSGHNTVSWYQQALGQGPQFIFQYYREEENGRGNFPPRFSGLQFPNYSSELNVNALELDDSALYLCASSLNSGARDEQYFGPGTRLTVT.

This chain connects TRBV7-3 to TRBJ1-1, with 8 nucleotides matching TRBD1. The CDR3 extends over 14 amino acids. J gave up 0 bases and V 3 bases, and 0 bases lay outside the gene matches. CDR1 is SGHTA and CDR2 is FQGTGA in the germline V gene. In nucleotides, the CDR3 is TGTGCCAGCAGCTTGGGACAGGTGAACACTGAAGCTTTCTTT. Residues: CASSLGQVNTEAFF.

The gene calls are TRBV14 and TRBJ2-7; 7 positions agree with TRBD1. Germline V CDR1 and CDR2: SGHDN, FVKESK. V gave up 4 bases and J gave up 6 bases; unmatched junction bases: 9. The CDR3 spans 14 residues. The CDR3 DNA reads as TGTGCCAGCAGCCGACAGGGTGGTTTCTCCGAGCAGTACTTC. Translated: CASSRQGGFSEQYF.

The chain has TRBV15 and TRBJ2-5; no clear D. Looked up from germline, CDR1 is LNHNV and CDR2 is YYDKDF (reference sequence). The V and J ends lost 3 bases and 4 bases respectively, with 12 bases between them. The CDR3 extends over 14 amino acids. CDR3 loop: CATSSESGVETQYF. The CDR3 DNA follows: TGTGCCACCAGCAGTGAATCTGGGGTAGAGACCCAGTACTTC. Using reference TRBV15 and TRBJ2-5 for the parts outside the CDR3, the full variable domain is DAMVIQNPRYQVTQFGKPVTLSCSQTLNHNVMYWYQQKSSQAPKLLFHYYDKDFNNEADTPDNFQSRRPNTSFCFLDIRSPGLGDTAMYLCATSSESGVETQYFGPGTRLLVL.

V gene TRBV30 combines with J gene TRBJ2-5; 8 bases are a match to TRBD2. The CDR3 is 14 residues long. Germline trimming cut 3 bases from V and 2 bases from J; bases unmatched to any gene: 5. The germline gives CDR1 GTSNPN, CDR2 SVGIG (reference sequence). The CDR3 DNA follows: TGTGCCTGGAGGAAGGGACTAGTGCAAGAGACCCAGTACTTC. Its translation: CAWRKGLVQETQYF.

V is TRBV28 and J is TRBJ2-1; D remains ambiguous. Germline CDR1 reads MDHEN; CDR2 reads SYDVKM. There are 14 residues in the CDR3. V was trimmed by 5 bases and J by 0 bases, leaving 8 bases between them. The CDR3 spells CASSRASSYNEQFF. In DNA, the CDR3 is TGTGCCAGCAGTAGGGCGAGCTCCTACAATGAGCAGTTCTTC.

The CDR3 region is CAWRTLAPGNTIYF. CDR3 coding DNA: TGTGCCTGGAGGACACTTGCGCCTGGAAACACCATATATTTT. This chain connects TRBV30 to TRBJ1-3; no firm D call. Trimming left V 3 bases short and J 2 bases short, with 11 bases between. Germline CDR1 GTSNPN, CDR2 SVGIG (reference sequence). The CDR3 contains 14 residues. Using reference TRBV30 and TRBJ1-3 for the parts outside the CDR3, the full variable domain is SQTIHQWPATLVQPVGSPLSLECTVEGTSNPNLYWYRQAAGRGLQLLFYSVGIGQISSEVPQNLSASRPQDRQFILSSKKLLLSDSGFYLCAWRTLAPGNTIYFGEGSWLTVV.

This chain connects TRBV9 to TRBJ2-5, with unresolved D. Trimming shortened V by 1 base and J by 1 base, and 8 bases separated the two germline ends. The CDR3 sequence is 14 residues long. The germline V gene has CDR1 SGDLS and CDR2 YYNGEE. The CDR3 DNA sequence: TGTGCCAGCAGCGTAAGTCTCGTCCAAGAGACCCAGTACTTC. This encodes CASSVSLVQETQYF.

This chain uses TRBV5-1 with TRBJ2-2; the match to TRBD2 covers 7 bases. The CDR3 is 15 residues long. In germline, CDR1 is SGHRS, CDR2 YFSETQ. V lost 1 base, J lost 5 bases, and 5 bases stayed unmatched. CDR3 amino acids: CASSLPAGETGELFF. In DNA, the CDR3 is TGCGCCAGCAGCTTGCCGGCGGGAGAGACCGGGGAGCTGTTTTTT.

V gene TRBV19 combines with J gene TRBJ1-2; no reliable D call. Trimming pared 5 bases from V and 2 bases from J, leaving 15 bases between. Germline lookup yields CDR1 LNHDA and CDR2 SQIVND (reference sequence). This CDR3 comprises 15 residues. CDR3 in DNA: TGTGCCAGTAGTTACGGGAACCAAATCAACTATGGCTACACCTTC. It is translated as CASSYGNQINYGYTF.

The V call is TRBV7-9, the J call TRBJ2-2; 10 bases align to TRBD1. In germline, CDR1 is SEHNR, CDR2 FQNEAQ (reference sequence). The CDR3 sequence is 17 residues long. V lost 8 bases, J lost 4 bases, and 13 bases stayed unmatched. CDR3 sequence: CASSPPGTGVATGELFF. DNA of the CDR3: TGTGCCAGCTCCCCGCCCGGGACAGGGGTTGCCACCGGGGAGCTGTTTTTT.

In DNA, the CDR3 is TGTGCCAGCTCACCAAGGAGGACTGAAAAACTGTTTTTT. This sequence encodes CASSPRRTEKLFF. The rearrangement links TRBV18 to TRBJ1-4; unclear D gene. The germline V gene encodes CDR1 KGHSH and CDR2 LQKENI. Trimming left V 2 bases short and J 7 bases short, with 8 bases between. The CDR3 has 13 residues.

This sequence joins TRBV7-2 and TRBJ1-3, with D hard to call. Germline loops: CDR1 SGHTA, CDR2 FQGNSA. This CDR3 is 12 amino acids long. Trimming shortened V by 3 bases and J by 0 bases, and 0 bases separated the two germline ends. The CDR3 sequence is CASSFSGNTIYF. The CDR3 nucleotides are TGTGCCAGCAGCTTCTCTGGAAACACCATATATTTT.

The chain uses TRBV7-2 and TRBJ2-7; D is perhaps TRBD2 (6 bases). The CDR3 runs 17 residues. Germline assignment: CDR1 SGHTA and CDR2 FQGNSA. Trimming left V 4 bases short and J 0 bases short, with 19 bases between. In nucleotides, the CDR3 is TGTGCCAGCAGCTCCACGCTAGGTAGCGGAAACTCCTACGAGCAGTACTTC. Translated: CASSSTLGSGNSYEQYF.

The genes are TRBV27 and TRBJ1-5; D is possibly TRBD1 (5 bases). CDR1 is MNHEY and CDR2 is SMNVEV in the germline V gene (reference sequence). Trimming shortened V by 8 bases and J by 1 base, and 18 bases separated the two germline ends. The CDR3 sequence is 16 residues long. The CDR3 is CASGWDGGSSNQPQHF. The CDR3 bases are TGTGCCAGCGGTTGGGATGGGGGAAGCAGCAATCAGCCCCAGCATTTT.

The chain joins TRBV5-1 to TRBJ1-3; no definite D call. The germline V and J ends were trimmed by 4 bases and 0 bases, with 14 bases remaining between them. Germline V lookup: CDR1 SGHRS, CDR2 YFSETQ. The CDR3 sequence is 16 residues long. Here the CDR3 reads CASSLDLSSSGNTIYF. CDR3 DNA: TGCGCCAGCAGCCTCGACCTCTCGAGCTCTGGAAACACCATATATTTT.

The chain links TRBV28 to TRBJ2-7; TRBD1 aligns across 8 bases. Germline V gives CDR1 MDHEN, CDR2 SYDVKM. CDR3 length: 13 amino acids. V dropped 5 bases and J dropped 7; count of bases not matched to a gene: 7. The CDR3 DNA reads as TGTGCCAGCAGTCGGCAGGGGGCTCAAGAGCAGTACTTC. It is translated as CASSRQGAQEQYF.

The chain joins TRBV27 to TRBJ1-5; D call uncertain. V lost 5 bases to trimming and J lost 0 bases, with 11 bases between them. The CDR3 covers 15 residues. CDR1 and CDR2 (germline): MNHEY, SMNVEV (reference sequence). CDR3 loop: CASSLGPASNQPQHF. Here the CDR3 DNA reads TGTGCCAGCAGTCTGGGTCCCGCTAGCAATCAGCCCCAGCATTTT.

The rearrangement links TRBV5-4 to TRBJ2-7; TRBD2 aligns across 8 bases. Per germline, CDR1 SGHNT and CDR2 YYREEE (reference sequence). J lost 6 bases, V lost 4 bases, and 12 bases had no gene match. The CDR3 extends over 15 amino acids. The CDR3, as DNA: TGTGCCAGCAGCCCTGGAAGCGGGAGTAATGGCGAGCAGTACTTC. Its translation: CASSPGSGSNGEQYF.

With respect to this clone: A read error may account for a junction end that differs from germline. The gene calls are TRBV10-2 and TRBJ2-5; D gene uncertain. The CDR3 has 13 amino acids. Germline CDR1 is WSHSY and CDR2 is SAAADI. In DNA, the CDR3 is TGCGCCAGCAGTGAAGGGCCTCAAGGGACCCAGTACTTC. Translating gives CASSEGPQGTQYF.